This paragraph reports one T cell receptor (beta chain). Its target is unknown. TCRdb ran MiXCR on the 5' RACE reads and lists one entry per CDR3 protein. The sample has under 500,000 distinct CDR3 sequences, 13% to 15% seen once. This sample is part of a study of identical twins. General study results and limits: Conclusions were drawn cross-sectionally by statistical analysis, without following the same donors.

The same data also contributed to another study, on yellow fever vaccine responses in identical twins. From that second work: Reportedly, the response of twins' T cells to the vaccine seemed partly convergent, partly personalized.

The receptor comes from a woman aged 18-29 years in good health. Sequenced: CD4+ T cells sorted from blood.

The chain's CDR3 is CASSLRPRGSQETQYF. CDR3 nucleotides: TGTGCCAGTAGTCTACGGCCTCGGGGTTCGCAAGAGACCCAGTACTTC. The chain carries TRBV19 and TRBJ2-5, with D maybe TRBD2 (5 bases). The germline gives CDR1 LNHDA, CDR2 SQIVND (reference sequence). The V end was cut by 5 bases, the J end by 2 bases, with 18 bases between. This CDR3 is 16 amino acids long.